This TCR beta chain comes out of a study of shared clonotypes between healthy human individuals. Measured with immunoSEQ multiplex PCR; TCRdb has only the in-frame clones, and not every one. The sample holds fewer than 2.5 million clones, 93% seen once. This CDR3 spans 12 amino acids. Germline values: CDR1 MNHEY, CDR2 SMNVEV (reference sequence). Deletions cut 6 bases from V and 6 bases from J, with 11 bases between. The sample consisted of naive CD4+ T cells from PBMCs. Sample subset: CD45RA+ positively selected. This receptor was taken from a young man in good health. Some clones in this sample may be carry-over from other donors' samples. The rearrangement uses TRBV27 and TRBJ1-1; the D is unclear. The CDR3 DNA is TGTGCCAGCAGCCGACCTGGGCCTGAAGCTTTCTTT. Amino acids: CASSRPGPEAFF.